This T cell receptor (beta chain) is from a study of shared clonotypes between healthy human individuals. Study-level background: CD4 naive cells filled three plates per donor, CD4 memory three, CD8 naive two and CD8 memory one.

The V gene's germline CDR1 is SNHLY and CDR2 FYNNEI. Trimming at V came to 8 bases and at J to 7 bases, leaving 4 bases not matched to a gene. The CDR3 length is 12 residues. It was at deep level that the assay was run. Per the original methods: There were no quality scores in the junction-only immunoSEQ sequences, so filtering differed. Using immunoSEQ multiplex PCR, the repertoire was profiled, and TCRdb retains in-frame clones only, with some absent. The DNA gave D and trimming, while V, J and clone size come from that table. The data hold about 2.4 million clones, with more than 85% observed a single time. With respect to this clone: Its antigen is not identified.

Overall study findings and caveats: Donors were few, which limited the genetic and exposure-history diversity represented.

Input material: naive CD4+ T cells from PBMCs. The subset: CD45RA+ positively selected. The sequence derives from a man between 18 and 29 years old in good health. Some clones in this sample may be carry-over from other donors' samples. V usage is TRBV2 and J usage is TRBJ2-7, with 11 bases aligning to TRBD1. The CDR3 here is CASYGTGGEQYF. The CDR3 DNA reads TGTGCCAGCTACGGGACAGGGGGGGAGCAGTACTTC.